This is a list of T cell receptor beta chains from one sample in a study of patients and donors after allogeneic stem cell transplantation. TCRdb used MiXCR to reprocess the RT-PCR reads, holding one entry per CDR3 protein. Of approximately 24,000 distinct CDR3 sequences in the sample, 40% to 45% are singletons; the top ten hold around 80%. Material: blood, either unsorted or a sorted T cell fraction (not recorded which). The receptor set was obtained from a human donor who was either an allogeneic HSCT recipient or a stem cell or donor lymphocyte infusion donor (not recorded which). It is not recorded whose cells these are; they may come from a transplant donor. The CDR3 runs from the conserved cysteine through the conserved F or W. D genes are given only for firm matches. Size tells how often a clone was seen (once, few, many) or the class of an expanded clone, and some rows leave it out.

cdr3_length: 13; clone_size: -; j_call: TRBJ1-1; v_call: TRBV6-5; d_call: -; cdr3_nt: TGTGCCAGCAGCTTAGACAGGCCGGAGGCGGCTTTCTTT; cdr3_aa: CASSLDRPEAAFF
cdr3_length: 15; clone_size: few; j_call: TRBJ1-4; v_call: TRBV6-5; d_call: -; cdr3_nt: TGTGCCAGCAGGTCCACAGGGCGGGGAGCCGGGAAACTGTTTTTT; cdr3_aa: CASRSTGRGAGKLFF
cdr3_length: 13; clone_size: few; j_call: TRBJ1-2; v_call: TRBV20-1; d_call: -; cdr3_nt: TGCAGTGCCATAGGACCTGCTTTCGATGGCTACACCTTC; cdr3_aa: CSAIGPAFDGYTF
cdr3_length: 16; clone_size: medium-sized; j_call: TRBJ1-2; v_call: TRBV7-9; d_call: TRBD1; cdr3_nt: TGTGCCAGCACCACCCTCGGACAGGGTGGTTGGTATGGCTACACCTTC; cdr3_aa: CASTTLGQGGWYGYTF
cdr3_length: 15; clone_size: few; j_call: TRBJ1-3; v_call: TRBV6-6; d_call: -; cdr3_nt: TGTGCCAGCAGTTACCTCAGGGACTCTGGAAACACCATATATTTT; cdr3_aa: CASSYLRDSGNTIYF
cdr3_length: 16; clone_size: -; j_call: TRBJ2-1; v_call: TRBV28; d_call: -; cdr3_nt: TGTGCCAGCAGTCTCCGACTGAATTTGGGAAACAATGAGCAGTTCTTC; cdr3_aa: CASSLRLNLGNNEQFF
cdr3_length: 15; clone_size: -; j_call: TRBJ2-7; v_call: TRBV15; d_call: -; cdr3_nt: TGTGCCACCAGCAGAGAACTCCAGGGCCTCTACGAGCAGTACTTC; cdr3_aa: CATSRELQGLYEQYF
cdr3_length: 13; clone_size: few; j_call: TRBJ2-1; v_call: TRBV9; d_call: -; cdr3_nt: TGTGCCAGCAGCGTAGCCCTAGCAGGTGAGCAGTTCTTC; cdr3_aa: CASSVALAGEQFF
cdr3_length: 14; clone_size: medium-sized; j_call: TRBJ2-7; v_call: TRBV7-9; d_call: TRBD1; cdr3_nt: TGTGCCAGCAGCTTATCGGGACAGGGCTACGAGCAGTACTTC; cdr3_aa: CASSLSGQGYEQYF
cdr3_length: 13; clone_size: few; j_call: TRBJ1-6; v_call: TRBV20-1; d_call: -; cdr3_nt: TGCAGTGCGAGGGGAAGGGGTAATTCACCCCTCCACTTT; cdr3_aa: CSARGRGNSPLHF
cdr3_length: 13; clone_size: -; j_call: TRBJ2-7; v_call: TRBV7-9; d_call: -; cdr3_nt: TGTGCCAGCAGCCCACAGGTTTCCTACGAGCAGTACTTC; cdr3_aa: CASSPQVSYEQYF
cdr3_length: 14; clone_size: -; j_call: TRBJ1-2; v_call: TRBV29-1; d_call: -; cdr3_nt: TGCAGCGTTGACCCAGGGCAGGGGTATCGTGGCTACACCTTC; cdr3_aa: CSVDPGQGYRGYTF
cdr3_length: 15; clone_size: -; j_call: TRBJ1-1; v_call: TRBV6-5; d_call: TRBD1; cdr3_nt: TGTGCCAGCAGCACCGGGACAGGGGAAGGCGGTGAAGCTTTCTTT; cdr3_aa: CASSTGTGEGGEAFF
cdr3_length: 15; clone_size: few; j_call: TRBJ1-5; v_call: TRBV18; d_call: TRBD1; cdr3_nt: TGTGCCAGCTCACCCGGGACAGAGGGGGCTCAGCCCCAGCATTTT; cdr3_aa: CASSPGTEGAQPQHF
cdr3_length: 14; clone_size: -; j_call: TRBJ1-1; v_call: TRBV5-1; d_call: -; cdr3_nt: TGCGCCAGCAGCCCCCAGGGCGGCCCCACTGAAGCTTTCTTT; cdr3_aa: CASSPQGGPTEAFF
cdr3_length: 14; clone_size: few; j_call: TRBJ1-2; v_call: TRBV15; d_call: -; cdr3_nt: TGTGCCACCAGCAGAGGTGCAGCTAACTATGGCTACACCTTC; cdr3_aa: CATSRGAANYGYTF
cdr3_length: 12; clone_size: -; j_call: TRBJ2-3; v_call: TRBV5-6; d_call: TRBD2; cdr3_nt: TGTGCCAGCAGCTTGCCAACGGGGGGGCGGTATTTT; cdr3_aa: CASSLPTGGRYF
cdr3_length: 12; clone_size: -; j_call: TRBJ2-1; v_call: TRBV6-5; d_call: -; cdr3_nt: TGTGCCAGCAATACCGGAATGGGTGAGCAGTTCTTC; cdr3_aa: CASNTGMGEQFF
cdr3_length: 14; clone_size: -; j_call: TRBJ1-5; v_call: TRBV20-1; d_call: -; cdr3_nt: TGCAGTGCTAGTCTTGGACATAGCAATCAGCCCCAGCATTTT; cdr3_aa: CSASLGHSNQPQHF
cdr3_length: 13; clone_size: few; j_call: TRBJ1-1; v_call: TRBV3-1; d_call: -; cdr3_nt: TGTGCCAGCAGCCAAGTGATGAACACTGAAGCTTTCTTT; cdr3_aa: CASSQVMNTEAFF
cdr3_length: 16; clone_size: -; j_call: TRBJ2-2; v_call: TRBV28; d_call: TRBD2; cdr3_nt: TGTGCCAGCAGTCCAACGGGACTAGTGGTTGCCGGGGAGCTGTTTTTT; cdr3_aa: CASSPTGLVVAGELFF
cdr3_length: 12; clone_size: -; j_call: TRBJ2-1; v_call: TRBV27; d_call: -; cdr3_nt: TGTGCCAGCAGTCCCCAGCGGCGTGAGCAGTTCTTC; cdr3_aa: CASSPQRREQFF
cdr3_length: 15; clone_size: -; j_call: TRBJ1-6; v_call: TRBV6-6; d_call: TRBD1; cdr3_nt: TGTGCCAGCAGTTATCCGACAGGGGGCCTCCAGTCCCTCCACTTT; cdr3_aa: CASSYPTGGLQSLHF
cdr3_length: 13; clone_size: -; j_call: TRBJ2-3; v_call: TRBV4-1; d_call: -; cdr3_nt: TGCGCCAGCAGCCAACTGTACACAGATACGCAGTATTTT; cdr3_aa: CASSQLYTDTQYF
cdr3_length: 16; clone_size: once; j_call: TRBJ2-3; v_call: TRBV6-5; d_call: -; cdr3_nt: TGTGCCAGCAGTTACTCTCAGGGAACGTTCACAGATACGCAGTATTTT; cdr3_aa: CASSYSQGTFTDTQYF
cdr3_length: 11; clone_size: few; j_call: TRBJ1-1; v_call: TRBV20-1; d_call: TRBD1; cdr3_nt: TGCAGTGCTAGGGGACAGGGCCTAGCTTTCTTT; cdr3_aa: CSARGQGLAFF
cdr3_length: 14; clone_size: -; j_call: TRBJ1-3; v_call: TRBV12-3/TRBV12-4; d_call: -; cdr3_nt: TGTGCCAGCACCCCCCCGGAGGAAAGAAACACCATATATTTT; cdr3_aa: CASTPPEERNTIYF
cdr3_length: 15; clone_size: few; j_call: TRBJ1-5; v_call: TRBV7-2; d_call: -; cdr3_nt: TGTGCCAGCAGTCAAGAGCTCTGGGGCAATCAGCCCCAGCATTTT; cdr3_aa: CASSQELWGNQPQHF
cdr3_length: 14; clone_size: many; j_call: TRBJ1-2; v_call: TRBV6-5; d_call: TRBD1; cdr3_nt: TGTGCCAGCAGTTACCGACAGGGAAACTATGGCTACACCTTC; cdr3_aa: CASSYRQGNYGYTF
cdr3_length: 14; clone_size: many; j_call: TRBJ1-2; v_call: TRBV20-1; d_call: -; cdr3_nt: TGCAGTGCTAGAATTACAGAAACTAACTATGGCTACACCTTC; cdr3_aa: CSARITETNYGYTF
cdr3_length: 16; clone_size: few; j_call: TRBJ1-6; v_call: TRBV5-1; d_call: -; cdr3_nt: TGCGCCAGCAGCTTTTGGCAGGGCACCTATAATTCACCCCTCCACTTT; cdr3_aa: CASSFWQGTYNSPLHF
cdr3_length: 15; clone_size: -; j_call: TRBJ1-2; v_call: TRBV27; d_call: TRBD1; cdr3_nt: TGTGCCAGCACCTCACCGGGACAGGGGGACTATGGCTACACCTTC; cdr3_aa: CASTSPGQGDYGYTF
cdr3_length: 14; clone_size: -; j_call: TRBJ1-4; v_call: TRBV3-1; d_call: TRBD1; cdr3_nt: TGTGCCAGCAGCCAAAGGGACAGGGGTGAAAAACTGTTTTTT; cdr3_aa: CASSQRDRGEKLFF
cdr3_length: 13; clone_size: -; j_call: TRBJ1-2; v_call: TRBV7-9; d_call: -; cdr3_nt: TGTGCCAGCAGCTTAAGAGGAGGGATAGGCTACACCTTC; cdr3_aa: CASSLRGGIGYTF
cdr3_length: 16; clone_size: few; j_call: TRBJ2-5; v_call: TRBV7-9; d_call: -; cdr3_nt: TGTGCCAGCAGCTTAATCCCCTGGGGGGCGCAGGGGACCCAGTACTTC; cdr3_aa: CASSLIPWGAQGTQYF
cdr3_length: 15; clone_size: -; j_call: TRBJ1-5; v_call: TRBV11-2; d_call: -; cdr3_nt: TGTGCCAGCAGCTTAGATGCCATTAGCAATCAGCCCCAGCATTTT; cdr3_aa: CASSLDAISNQPQHF
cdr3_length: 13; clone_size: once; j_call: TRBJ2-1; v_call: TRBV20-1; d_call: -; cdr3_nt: TGCAGTGCTAGAGACCTACTAGGGGGTGAGCAGTTCTTC; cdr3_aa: CSARDLLGGEQFF
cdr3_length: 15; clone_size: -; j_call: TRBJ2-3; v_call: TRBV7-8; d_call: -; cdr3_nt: TGTGCCAGCAGTCCGGCAAGGCGCTTCACAGATACGCAGTATTTT; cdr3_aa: CASSPARRFTDTQYF
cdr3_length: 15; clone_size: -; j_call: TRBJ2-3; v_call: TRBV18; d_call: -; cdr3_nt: TGTGCCAGCTCACCGGTACAGGGCGACACAGATACGCAGTATTTT; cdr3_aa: CASSPVQGDTDTQYF
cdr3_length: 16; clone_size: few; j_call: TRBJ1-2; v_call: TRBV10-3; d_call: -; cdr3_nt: TGTGCCATCTTCCAGGAGGGAAGACCAACGGCATATGGCTACACCTTC; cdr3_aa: CAIFQEGRPTAYGYTF